The T cell receptor (beta chain) described here comes from a study of cytomegalovirus exposure and HLA in healthy donors. Study context: Early released data comprised 80 million to 90 million unique TCRs from HLA-typed donors. Study observations and caveats: Later, an analysis showed that TCR beta chains associated with HLA were more clonally expanded than others that were equally common. Presence/absence comparisons presumed near-even sequencing depth among donors.

Researchers ran the PCR with 60 Vbeta and 13 Jbeta primers. This table comes from immunoSEQ multiplex PCR, and its TCRdb copy is limited to in-frame clones, with some not included. The table shows about 130,000 clones, with around three quarters occurring only once. Trimming cost V 6 bases and J 10 bases, with 19 bases left between them. The CDR3 totals 14 residues. Per the germline V gene, CDR1 is MNHEY and CDR2 is SVGAGI. To note about this clone: Its antigen is as yet unknown.

V gene TRBV6-5 combines with J gene TRBJ2-1; D perhaps matches TRBD1 (6 bases). The receptor's source is a female donor in good health and CMV-seronegative. The sample taken for sequencing was PBMCs. CDR3 in amino acids: CASRDRGKLGEQFF. CDR3 in DNA: TGTGCCAGCAGAGATAGGGGGAAATTAGGGGAGCAGTTCTTC.